The rows below give T cell receptor beta chains drawn from one sample of a study of tumor-infiltrating lymphocytes in oesophageal squamous cell carcinoma. From the PCR reads, TCRdb called clonotypes with MiXCR, one entry per CDR3 protein. The data contain about 12,000 distinct CDR3 sequences, about 50% of them singletons. The sample comprised esophageal tumor tissue. All receptors derive from a female donor with esophageal squamous cell carcinoma. Both conserved end residues are trimmed from each CDR3. The D gene is left open where the match is weak.

d_gene | j_gene | v_gene | CDR3aa
TRBD2 | TRBJ2-1 | TRBV11-2 | ASSLDSETSGRVPVLHEQF
TRBD2 | TRBJ2-7 | TRBV7-2 | ASSFGLAGVEQY
TRBD2 | TRBJ2-1 | TRBV12-3/TRBV12-4 | ASSPLLSSGRARTYNEQF
NA | TRBJ2-5 | TRBV7-2 | ASSPLRGTQY
NA | TRBJ2-1 | TRBV7-2 | ASSLGLSYNEQF
TRBD2 | TRBJ2-1 | TRBV2 | ASSDQAGGYNEQF
TRBD1 | TRBJ1-6 | TRBV6-1 | ASSEAGQGARSSYNSPLH
NA | NA | TRBV7-6 | ASSEKGRTGETQY
NA | NA | TRBV7-8 | ASSGYETQY
NA | TRBJ1-5 | TRBV9 | ASSPEGGGNQPQH
NA | TRBJ2-3 | TRBV7-2 | ASSLRSGRTDTQY
NA | NA | TRBV12-3/TRBV12-4 | ASSLLGATQETQY
TRBD2 | NA | TRBV6-8 | ASSSAGLAANNEQF
TRBD2 | TRBJ2-7 | TRBV7-8 | ASSPGTSGYEQY
NA | TRBJ2-3 | TRBV24-1 | ATSDYGAGSTDTQY
NA | TRBJ1-1 | TRBV18 | ASSPSTVVNTEAF
TRBD2 | TRBJ2-2 | TRBV7-2 | ASSSTSGAAGELF
TRBD1 | TRBJ2-3 | TRBV7-3 | ASSLTGQGTDTQY
NA | NA | TRBV7-2 | ASSLGVAVTDTQY
NA | TRBJ2-1 | TRBV6-8 | ASNPSSYNEQF
NA | TRBJ2-3 | TRBV2 | ASSGAERSTDTQY
TRBD2 | NA | TRBV11-2 | ASTEGLTNLYEQY
TRBD1 | TRBJ1-2 | TRBV7-8 | ASSSRTGANYGYT
TRBD2 | TRBJ2-1 | TRBV19 | ASNPAGLAGANEQF
NA | TRBJ2-3 | TRBV6-6 | ASKLYARATGDWSTDTQY
NA | NA | TRBV6-2/TRBV6-3 | ASSQGLQLNIQY
TRBD1 | TRBJ2-3 | TRBV24-1 | ATSDPGQGSADTQY
NA | TRBJ2-6 | TRBV5-1 | ASSDVGANVLT
NA | TRBJ2-1 | TRBV7-9 | ASSLYSDNEQF
NA | TRBJ2-5 | TRBV7-2 | ASSRGHPQETQY
NA | TRBJ2-2 | TRBV6-1 | ASSSSSGNTGELF
NA | NA | TRBV6-1 | ASTRDGGFNGYT
TRBD2 | TRBJ2-3 | TRBV18 | ASSPLAGGTDTQY
NA | TRBJ1-4 | TRBV28 | ASSFRTLNEKLF
TRBD1 | TRBJ2-2 | TRBV7-2 | ASSLGGQGSGGELF
NA | TRBJ2-3 | TRBV7-2 | ASRITDTQY
TRBD2 | NA | TRBV7-8 | ASTQTSGSYEQY
NA | NA | TRBV7-3 | ASSLLGGTYNEQF
NA | NA | TRBV7-1 | ASSSTEGYEQY
TRBD1 | TRBJ1-2 | TRBV10-2 | ASSTATGQGAYGYT
NA | TRBJ2-5 | TRBV18 | ASSPRQINQETQY
TRBD1 | TRBJ2-1 | TRBV10-3 | AISGQGIYNEQF
TRBD1 | TRBJ2-1 | TRBV7-2 | ASSLRTGKHNEQF
NA | NA | TRBV6-1 | ASSELASSYNEQF
NA | TRBJ2-5 | TRBV12-3/TRBV12-4 | ASSLGGTQETQY
TRBD2 | TRBJ2-1 | TRBV7-3 | ASSAPGRDNEQF
TRBD2 | TRBJ2-7 | TRBV7-2 | ASRDKTSGYEQY
NA | TRBJ1-1 | TRBV28 | ASSVNTEAF
NA | TRBJ2-3 | TRBV6-1 | ASSYLGGSQY
TRBD2 | TRBJ2-2 | TRBV2 | ASSGGQAGAYTGELF
NA | TRBJ1-1 | TRBV11-1 | ASSTTANTEAF
NA | TRBJ1-1 | TRBV7-2 | ASSLGGRAEAF
TRBD2 | NA | TRBV7-9 | ASSSMTSDQETQY
TRBD2 | TRBJ2-3 | TRBV18 | ASSPTASGITDTQY
TRBD2 | TRBJ2-3 | TRBV12-5 | ASGLVLAGGRTDTQY
TRBD2 | TRBJ2-1 | TRBV7-3 | ASSLGTSYNEQF